The TCR beta chain under discussion was sequenced for a study of OX40 agonist ivuxolimab in advanced cancers. For the study at large: Aged 23 to 79 with a mean of approximately 57 years, they were almost 85% male. Three partial responders included one hepatocellular carcinoma patient and two cutaneous melanoma patients.

Clones were sequenced by immunoSEQ multiplex PCR, and TCRdb holds only the in-frame ones, with some missing. Of about 67,000 clones detected, around 79% appear once; the ten largest clones hold about 5%. This clone has just one count. The sampling schedule covered blood at baseline, cycle 4 day 1, and cycle 7 day 1. The CDR3 contains 17 residues. V gave up 5 bases and J gave up 3 bases, with 19 bases separating them. The germline V gene encodes CDR1 SEHNR and CDR2 FQNEAQ (reference sequence). Here the sequenced sample was CD4+ or CD8+ T cells sorted from blood, taken in a trial of the OX40 agonist ivuxolimab. The V and J genes are TRBV7-9 and TRBJ2-2; maybe TRBD1 (6 bases). This clonotype originated in an adult with an advanced solid tumor such as melanoma, head and neck, liver or kidney cancer. The CDR3 spells CASSHDRFEPYTGELFF. Here the CDR3 DNA reads TGTGCCAGCAGCCACGACAGGTTTGAGCCTTACACCGGGGAGCTGTTTTTT.